This TCR beta chain is drawn from a study of CD8 T cells in Susac syndrome (dated by TCRdb to about 2019). For the study in its entirety: Repertoire sequencing was used to test whether CD8+ T cell activation and differentiation in Susac syndrome was antigen driven. Clonality of the CD8+ T cell repertoire was compared between over 10 healthy donors, about 14 Susac syndrome patients and roughly 16 multiple sclerosis patients.

Note on this clonotype: Its antigen remains undetermined. No base quality information exists; no much larger clone differs at one position.

Taken from cysteine to phenylalanine, the CDR3 has 15 residues. Just the 45-base CDR3 DNA is kept, in frame starting at base 1. Sequences MGHDK (CDR1) and SYGVNS (CDR2) are obtained from the germline V gene. Trimming takes 5 bases off V and 2 bases off J; junction bases not matched to a gene: 5. Peripheral blood CD8+ and CD4+ T cells from healthy donors, Susac syndrome patients and multiple sclerosis patients were profiled using high-throughput TCR beta sequencing. Treatment-naive patients with stable or active relapsing-remitting disease fulfilling revised McDonald criteria were used as multiple sclerosis controls. Bulk CD8+ and CD4+ T cells were purified by magnetic negative isolation, while CD8+ TEMRA cells were enriched using FACS. Blood was collected in EDTA tubes and processed within 24 hours, with PBMCs isolated through density gradient centrifugation. PBMCs intended for TCR sequencing were frozen in liquid nitrogen and were later thawed in a 37 degrees C water bath. A purity of at least 90% was achieved for sorted or isolated CD4+, CD8+ and CD8+ TEMRA cells.

Results the study describes overall, beyond this receptor: The number of individuals in the TCR sequencing and HLA analysis was recognized as being relatively small.

RNA was extracted with the RNeasy kit and roughly 0.45 to 1 ug was reverse transcribed using random hexamers. The immunoSEQ multiplex PCR assay, covering 54 Vbeta and 13 Jbeta segments, was used to amplify TCR beta CDR3 regions. PCR amplification bias was corrected by using a synthetic template baseline for primer optimization and computational correction. Per the source publication's procedure: Reads were annotated to V, D and J genes according to IMGT and were analyzed with immunoSEQ Analyzer, with only productive sequences retained. To calculate clonality, Shannon entropy was normalized by log2 of the number of productive unique sequences and then subtracted from one. For each patient and control, public and private clones were evaluated among the 100 most prevalent clones. Clones were defined as Susac-specific if absent from the healthy and MS cohorts, from roughly 1,100 published viral clones and from other ImmuneACCESS disease sequences. TCRdb reprocessed the public reads (quality trimming at Q25 with fastp, clone calling with MiXCR) and kept in-frame beta chains. One record per CDR3 amino acid sequence lists the most common genes and DNA. The V and J calls come from TCRdb's annotation, not from the publication. Counted in this sample were about 150,000 distinct CDR3 sequences; 85% to 95% of them appeared once. About 0.19% of the sample lies in the top ten.

The TCR sequence derives from a human donor with multiple sclerosis. The specimen was CD8+ T cells from PBMCs. The chain is encoded by TRBV25-1 joined to TRBJ2-5; 10 bases in between match TRBD2. The CDR3 region reads CASSNPLAGQETQYF. At the DNA level, the sequence is TGTGCCAGCAGTAATCCACTAGCGGGACAAGAGACCCAGTACTTC.